This T cell receptor beta chain derives from a study of T cells in Graves' hyperthyroidism and ophthalmopathy. Study details: Pretreatment peripheral blood was obtained at initial diagnosis.

The CDR3 is made up of 13 amino acids. V lost 5 bases and J lost 3; bases outside the gene matches: 3. The germline CDR1 and CDR2 sequences are DFQATT and SNEGSKA (reference sequence). Details on this clonotype: The antigen is not known.

Hyperthyroidism, newly diagnosed and lasting under 2 months, affected patients aged 18 to 65. Patients with uncontrolled infections, other autoimmune diseases, pregnancy or lactation were excluded. Researchers amplified the TCR beta CDR3 regions from RNA transcripts. TCR CDR3 underwent first-round RT-PCR with the HTBI primer set. TCRdb independently ran MiXCR on the multiplex PCR reads; one entry per CDR3 protein. The sample consists of around 620,000 distinct CDR3 sequences, 15% to 20% of them appearing once. General study points: Most expanded thyroid clonotypes above 0.001 recurred in blood.

The chain carries TRBV20-1 and TRBJ2-2, with TRBD2 matching over 7 bases. The receptor's source is a woman in her twenties or thirties with Graves' hyperthyroidism. Sequenced: blood. The CDR3 region has the DNA TGCAGTGCTGGGACTACGTACACCGGGGAGCTGTTTTTT. Its protein is CSAGTTYTGELFF.